The following is a TCR beta chain sequence with its context. What it binds is unknown. The source of the sample is a study of shared clonotypes between healthy human individuals. Overall study findings and caveats: Clonotypes shared by all four donors outscored non-shared clonotypes in generation probability.

This CDR3 has 14 amino acids. Germline loops: CDR1 GTSNPN, CDR2 SVGIG (reference sequence). Trimming took 1 base from V and 5 from J; bases not matched to a gene: 8. Sequencing was performed with immunoSEQ multiplex PCR; in TCRdb, only in-frame clones are kept and a portion is missing. The sample holds hundreds of thousands of clones; roughly 73% are singletons and the top ten take 1.5% to 2%. The V and J genes are TRBV30 and TRBJ2-7; 7 bases are shared with TRBD2. This sequence was found in a woman younger than 45 in good health. Sequenced sample: memory CD4+ T cells sorted from blood. As for subset: CD45RA-negative fraction. This CDR3 reads CAWSGKAGIHEQYF. Written as DNA, the CDR3 is TGTGCCTGGAGTGGTAAAGCGGGGATCCACGAGCAGTACTTC.